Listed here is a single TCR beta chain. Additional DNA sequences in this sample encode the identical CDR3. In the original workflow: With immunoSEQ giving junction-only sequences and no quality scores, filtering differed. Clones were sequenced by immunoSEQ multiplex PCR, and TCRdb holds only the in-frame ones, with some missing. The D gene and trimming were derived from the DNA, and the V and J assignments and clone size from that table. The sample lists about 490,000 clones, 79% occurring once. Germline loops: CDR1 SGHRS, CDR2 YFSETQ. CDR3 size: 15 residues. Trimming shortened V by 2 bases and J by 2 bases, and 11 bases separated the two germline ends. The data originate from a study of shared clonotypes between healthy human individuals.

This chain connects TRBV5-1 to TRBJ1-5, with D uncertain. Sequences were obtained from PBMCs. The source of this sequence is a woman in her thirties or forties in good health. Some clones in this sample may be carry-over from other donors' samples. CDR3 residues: CASSLEGRGNQPQHF. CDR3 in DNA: TGCGCCAGCAGCTTAGAAGGGAGAGGCAATCAGCCCCAGCATTTT.